The 27 T cell receptor beta chains given below trace back to one sample, sequenced in a study of blood T cells in healthy people across ages. Combining a sample-barcoded 5' primer with a J-beta primer mix, a second PCR ran for about 6 to 12 cycles. In TCRdb, the 5' RACE reads were re-called with MiXCR into one record per CDR3 protein. The profile covers 550,000 to 750,000 distinct CDR3 sequences, with around 21% appearing a single time and 3% to 4% taken by the ten largest. Sequences were obtained from blood. The receptors were gathered from a man between 65 and 85 years old in good health.

In this sample, this clonotype turned up a few times. The chain employs TRBV5-1 and TRBJ2-1; the D gene is possibly TRBD2 (5 bases). This CDR3 is built from 17 residues. Per germline, CDR1 SGHRS and CDR2 YFSETQ. V lost 1 base and J lost 5, with 19 bases in between. CDR3 amino acids: CASSLSSRSAGNNEQFF. Written as DNA, the CDR3 is TGCGCCAGCAGCTTGAGCAGTAGGTCTGCCGGGAACAATGAGCAGTTCTTC.

This clonotype was counted a few times. The chain recombines TRBV7-9 with TRBJ1-4; 12 nucleotides match TRBD1. Per germline, CDR1 SEHNR and CDR2 FQNEAQ (reference sequence). V lost 5 bases to trimming and J lost 8 bases; unmatched junction nucleotides: 3. This CDR3 is built from 14 residues. The CDR3 DNA follows: TGTGCCAGCAGCGGCGGGACAGGGGGCGAAAAACTGTTTTTT. This encodes CASSGGTGGEKLFF.

This clonotype came up a few times. The chain is built from TRBV5-6 and TRBJ1-1, with D perhaps matching TRBD1 (5 bases). The CDR3 totals 14 residues. The V end lost 4 bases, the J end lost 4 bases, and 14 bases lay between the germline ends. Per the germline V gene, CDR1 is SGHDT and CDR2 is YYEEEE. The CDR3 DNA reads TGTGCCAGCAGCCGCCAGGCAGGGCGCACTGAAGCTTTCTTT. Translation gives CASSRQAGRTEAFF.

This clonotype appeared a few times. The chain recombines TRBV3-1 with TRBJ2-3; D is unclear. Germline V gene data show CDR1 as LGHDT and CDR2 as YNNKEL (reference sequence). The CDR3 contains 12 residues. V lost 2 bases and J 14 bases, leaving 14 bases between the germline ends. The CDR3: CASSQLSAEVYF. CDR3 coding DNA: TGTGCCAGCAGCCAACTTTCGGCAGAGGTGTATTTT.

This clonotype was seen a few times. The chain links TRBV24-1 to TRBJ2-2; possibly TRBD2 for D (6 bases). This CDR3 has 15 amino acids. Germline CDR1 reads KGHDR; CDR2 reads SFDVKD. V gave up 2 bases and J gave up 4 bases, with 10 bases separating them. The CDR3 protein is CATSDSRRGTGELFF. CDR3 bases: TGTGCCACCAGTGATTCAAGGCGGGGCACCGGGGAGCTGTTTTTT.

This clonotype came up a few times. The chain carries TRBV15 and TRBJ2-7; D is possibly TRBD2 (6 bases). Between the trimmed V and J ends, which lost 0 bases and 3 bases, there was a span of 12 bases. CDR1 LNHNV and CDR2 YYDKDF come from the germline V gene (reference sequence). CDR3 length: 15 amino acids. In DNA form, the CDR3 reads TGTGCCACCAGCAGAGATGGAGGGCTAGTCTACGAGCAGTACTTC. Translation: CATSRDGGLVYEQYF. The full variable domain, completed using reference TRBV15 and TRBJ2-7, is DAMVIQNPRYQVTQFGKPVTLSCSQTLNHNVMYWYQQKSSQAPKLLFHYYDKDFNNEADTPDNFQSRRPNTSFCFLDIRSPGLGDTAMYLCATSRDGGLVYEQYFGPGTRLTVT.

This clonotype was seen more than once but under ten times. The chain has TRBV20-1 and TRBJ1-1; maybe TRBD1 (6 bases). V gave up 3 bases and J gave up 4 bases, with 24 bases separating them. The CDR3 covers 17 residues. The V gene's germline CDR1 is DFQATT and CDR2 SNEGSKA (reference sequence). The CDR3 region has the DNA TGCAGTGCTAGGAAACAGGGCACCCCCGTTTGGGGCACTGAAGCTTTCTTT. Translated, it gives CSARKQGTPVWGTEAFF.

Only a few counts were recorded for this clonotype. The chain is built from TRBV18 and TRBJ2-5; D possibly matches TRBD1 or TRBD2 (5 bases each). The CDR3 totals 13 residues. Deletions cut 8 bases from V and 2 bases from J, with 12 bases between. CDR1 is KGHSH and CDR2 is LQKENI in the germline V gene. The CDR3 protein is CASTSGLQETQYF. Written as DNA, the CDR3 is TGTGCCAGCACCTCGGGGCTTCAAGAGACCCAGTACTTC.

This clonotype occurred many times. The rearrangement uses TRBV12-3 or TRBV12-4 and TRBJ2-2, with D uncertain. Trimming pared 2 bases from V and 7 bases from J, leaving 5 bases between. The CDR3 has 12 residues. CDR3 sequence: CASSLWVGELFF. DNA of the CDR3: TGTGCCAGCAGTTTATGGGTCGGGGAGCTGTTTTTT.

The rearrangement links TRBV10-3 to TRBJ1-6; D uncertain. The CDR3 is made up of 13 amino acids. Trimming removed 11 bases from V and 10 bases from J, with 18 bases in between. Germline loops: CDR1 ENHRY, CDR2 SYGVKD. The CDR3 region is CASTTQEESPLHF. The DNA of the CDR3 is TGTGCCTCGACGACCCAAGAGGAATCACCCCTCCACTTT.

There are a few counts of this clonotype. The chain has TRBV5-1 and TRBJ2-3; no firm D call. V lost 0 bases, J lost 5 bases, and 13 bases lay in between. Germline loops: CDR1 SGHRS, CDR2 YFSETQ. There are 15 residues in the CDR3. The CDR3 loop reads CASSLAAIPQDTQYF. The CDR3 DNA reads TGCGCCAGCAGCTTGGCTGCAATTCCCCAAGATACGCAGTATTTT.

The chain links TRBV14 to TRBJ2-5, with D maybe TRBD1 (7 bases). This CDR3 spans 15 amino acids. Germline V gives CDR1 SGHDN, CDR2 FVKESK. Trimming stripped 4 bases from V and 11 bases from J, with 23 bases between. The CDR3: CASSRISGTEGTQYF. In DNA, the CDR3 is TGTGCCAGCAGCCGAATTTCCGGGACAGAGGGGACTCAGTACTTC.

V is TRBV12-3 or TRBV12-4 and J is TRBJ2-1; D possibly matches TRBD1 or TRBD2 (5 bases each). This CDR3 is 11 amino acids long. Trimming removed 7 bases at V and 8 bases at J, with 9 bases between. The CDR3 nucleotides read TGTGCCAGCACCCGGGGCGATGAGCAGTTCTTC. Its translation: CASTRGDEQFF.

The V gene is TRBV27, the J gene TRBJ2-1, with D perhaps matching TRBD2 (6 bases). The J call may not be correct, given that the DNA end is closer to TRBJ2-7. This CDR3 has 15 residues. Germline-derived CDR1 and CDR2 are MNHEY and SMNVEV (reference sequence). The CDR3 sequence is CASTNDGSGTYEQYF. The CDR3 region has the DNA TGTGCCAGCACCAATGACGGGAGTGGGACCTACGAGCAGTACTTC.

This clonotype was recorded many times. The junction differs from germline at one of its ends, possibly a read error. The chain employs TRBV28 and TRBJ1-1; TRBD1 matches 7 bases. The CDR3 totals 13 residues. Germline values: CDR1 MDHEN, CDR2 SYDVKM. CDR3 DNA: TGCGCCAGCAGCCTTACAGGGGACACTGAAGCTTTCTTT. This codes for CASSLTGDTEAFF. Full variable domain (outside the CDR3, taken from reference TRBV28 and TRBJ1-1): DVKVTQSSRYLVKRTGEKVFLECVQDMDHENMFWYRQDPGLGLRLIYFSYDVKMKEKGDIPEGYSVSREKKERFSLILESASTNQTSMYLCASSLTGDTEAFFGQGTRLTVV.

This clonotype was seen at least ten times. J is TRBJ2-4 and V is TRBV2, with D uncertain. This CDR3 is 14 amino acids long. Trimming took 5 bases from V and 8 from J, leaving 16 bases between them. Germline loops: CDR1 SNHLY, CDR2 FYNNEI. CDR3 in amino acids: CASSPLVEFDIQYF. DNA for the CDR3: TGTGCCAGCAGTCCCTTAGTAGAATTTGACATTCAGTACTTC. The full variable domain, its missing parts supplied by reference TRBV2 and TRBJ2-4, is EPEVTQTPSHQVTQMGQEVILRCVPISNHLYFYWYRQILGQKVEFLVSFYNNEISEKSEIFDDQFSVERPDGSNFTLKIRSTKLEDSAMYFCASSPLVEFDIQYFGAGTRLSVL.

The chain uses TRBV5-6 and TRBJ2-7, with TRBD2 matching 12 bases. The J segment lost 3 bases and the V segment lost 0 bases, leaving 4 bases of the junction unmatched. CDR1 is SGHDT, CDR2 YYEEEE, per germline. The CDR3 length is 16 residues. CDR3 DNA: TGTGCCAGCAGCTTGGCTCGGACTAGCGGGAACTACGAGCAGTACTTC. Its translation is CASSLARTSGNYEQYF.

This clonotype was counted ten times or more. This rearrangement joins TRBV7-8 to TRBJ1-4, with D unclear. V gave up 4 bases and J gave up 0 bases, with 9 bases separating them. This CDR3 has 15 residues. Germline CDR1 and CDR2: SGHVS and FQNEAQ. This chain's CDR3 is CASSSQPATNEKLFF. CDR3 in DNA: TGTGCCAGCAGCTCCCAGCCCGCAACTAATGAAAAACTGTTTTTT.

This clonotype has a count of ten or more. J is TRBJ2-5 and V is TRBV20-1; 10 positions agree with TRBD2. The CDR3 spans 16 residues. The germline V gene encodes CDR1 DFQATT and CDR2 SNEGSKA (reference sequence). V shed 6 bases, J shed 0 bases, and the junction held 10 bases outside the gene matches. This CDR3 reads CSAQTVSGGNQETQYF. CDR3 coding DNA: TGCAGTGCACAGACAGTTAGCGGGGGGAACCAAGAGACCCAGTACTTC.

The J gene is TRBJ1-4, the V gene TRBV27, with D tentatively TRBD1 (6 bases). CDR1 is MNHEY and CDR2 is SMNVEV in the germline V gene (reference sequence). There are 15 residues in the CDR3. V was shortened by 8 bases and J by 0 bases, with 13 bases between the two germline ends. The CDR3 spells CASRKQGPTNEKLFF. The CDR3, as DNA: TGTGCCAGCCGCAAGCAGGGGCCAACTAATGAAAAACTGTTTTTT.

The CDR3 loop is CASSLTSGGPRELFF. In nucleotides, the CDR3 is TGTGCCAGCAGCTTGACTAGCGGAGGCCCCCGTGAGCTGTTTTTT. The chain has TRBV5-6 and TRBJ2-2; 8 nucleotides match TRBD2. Trimming cost V 1 base and J 11 bases; bases outside gene matches: 10. Germline V lookup: CDR1 SGHDT, CDR2 YYEEEE. This CDR3 region has 15 residues.

This clonotype has a handful of counts. The rearrangement joins TRBV20-1 to TRBJ1-1, with D possibly matching TRBD1 (5 bases). CDR3 size: 13 residues. Germline CDR1 DFQATT, CDR2 SNEGSKA (reference sequence). The V and J ends lost 0 bases and 7 bases respectively, with 12 bases between them. The CDR3 DNA reads as TGCAGTGCTAGAGACCTGGGGAGGGGTGAAGCTTTCTTT. Translating it yields CSARDLGRGEAFF.

This clonotype has a count of ten or more. The chain carries TRBV12-3 or TRBV12-4 and TRBJ1-4; D gene ambiguous. The CDR3 sequence is 15 residues long. With 1 base removed from V and 3 bases from J, the gap between germline ends came to 9 bases. The CDR3, as DNA: TGTGCCAGCAGTTTAGATATAGCTCCTAATGAAAAACTGTTTTTT. As protein: CASSLDIAPNEKLFF.

V is TRBV12-3 or TRBV12-4 and J is TRBJ2-1; 8 bases agree with TRBD2. V gave up 6 bases and J gave up 14 bases; unmatched junction bases: 6. The CDR3 contains 11 residues. The CDR3 loop is CASSRLAKEFF. The CDR3 DNA is TGTGCCAGCAGCAGACTAGCGAAGGAGTTCTTC.

The chain is built from TRBV7-2 and TRBJ1-6; 7 nucleotides agree with TRBD1. The germline CDR1 and CDR2 sequences are SGHTA and FQGNSA. The CDR3 is 15 amino acids. The V gene end was trimmed by 5 bases and the J gene end by 6 bases; junction bases not matched to a gene: 7. CDR3 sequence reads: CASSPRTGRNSPLHF. The CDR3 coding sequence is TGTGCCAGCAGCCCCCGGACAGGTCGTAATTCACCCCTCCACTTT.

The genes are TRBV3-1 and TRBJ2-1; 9 bases map to TRBD2. The CDR3 is 13 residues long. The germline V gene has CDR1 LGHDT and CDR2 YNNKEL (reference sequence). Losses at the gene ends were 8 bases for V and 4 bases for J; bases not matched to a gene: 3. The DNA for the CDR3 is TGTGCCAGCCAACTAGCGGGTTACAATGAGCAGTTCTTC. This translates into CASQLAGYNEQFF.

The genes are TRBV7-2 and TRBJ2-3, with D hard to call. The CDR3 sequence is 14 residues long. Trimming left V 2 bases short and J 6 bases short, with 12 bases between. Per the germline V gene, CDR1 is SGHTA and CDR2 is FQGNSA. CDR3 sequence (DNA): TGTGCCAGCAGCTTAAGTGAGATCACGGATACGCAGTATTTT. Translated: CASSLSEITDTQYF.